The 5 T cell receptor beta chains reported below all come from one sample, sequenced in a study of blood T cells in healthy people across ages. A second PCR, run for roughly 6 to 11 cycles, used a sample-barcoded 5' primer plus a J-beta primer mix. Each CDR3 protein is one row after TCRdb ran MiXCR on the 5' RACE reads. The table includes approximately 1.5 million distinct CDR3 sequences, about 32% detected once. The sample taken for sequencing was blood. These receptors all stem from a woman aged 25-40 years in good health.

The V call is TRBV3-1, the J call TRBJ2-5; possible D gene TRBD2, 7 bases. The J call could be wrong; TRBJ2-7 is a better fit for the DNA end. There are 16 residues in the CDR3. CDR1 and CDR2 from the germline V gene are LGHDT and YNNKEL (reference sequence). The CDR3 DNA follows: TGTGCCAGCAGCCATCGAGGGGGAGGGAGATTCTACGAGCAGTACTTC. Translated, it gives CASSHRGGGRFYEQYF.

This clonotype occurred a few times. This rearrangement joins TRBV5-1 to TRBJ1-5; D is possibly TRBD1 (5 bases). Trimming took 4 bases from V and 2 from J, leaving 10 bases between them. Germline V gives CDR1 SGHRS, CDR2 YFSETQ. The CDR3 runs 14 residues. The CDR3 here is CASSIRDGNQPQHF. The DNA for the CDR3 is TGCGCCAGCAGCATCCGGGACGGCAATCAGCCCCAGCATTTT.

This chain links TRBV4-1 with TRBJ1-5; possibly TRBD1 for D (5 bases). Germline-derived CDR1 and CDR2 are MGHRA and YSYEKL. This CDR3 region has 14 residues. The V gene lost 4 bases and the J gene lost 5 bases, with 12 bases spanning the gap. The CDR3: CASSRGAADQPQHF. The CDR3 nucleotides are TGCGCCAGCAGCCGTGGGGCGGCGGATCAGCCCCAGCATTTT.

As to this clonotype: A much larger clone sits a single nucleotide away, making a read error possible. The rearrangement links TRBV6-2 or TRBV6-3 to TRBJ1-6; TRBD1 agrees at 8 bases. The CDR3 extends over 13 amino acids. Germline lookup yields CDR1 MNHEY and CDR2 SVGEGT. The CDR3 nucleotides are TGTGCCAGCAGCGGACAGGGAGATTCACCCCGCCACTTT. Translated, it gives CASSGQGDSPRHF.

CDR3 residues: CASSDPARENTEAFF. In DNA form, the CDR3 reads TGTGCCAGCAGTGACCCCGCCAGGGAAAACACTGAAGCTTTCTTT. The V gene is TRBV6-1, the J gene TRBJ1-1; TRBD1 is a possible D gene (5 bases). CDR3 length: 15 residues. CDR1 is MNHNS, CDR2 SASEGT, per germline. Trimming removed 3 bases from V and 2 bases from J, with 13 bases in between.